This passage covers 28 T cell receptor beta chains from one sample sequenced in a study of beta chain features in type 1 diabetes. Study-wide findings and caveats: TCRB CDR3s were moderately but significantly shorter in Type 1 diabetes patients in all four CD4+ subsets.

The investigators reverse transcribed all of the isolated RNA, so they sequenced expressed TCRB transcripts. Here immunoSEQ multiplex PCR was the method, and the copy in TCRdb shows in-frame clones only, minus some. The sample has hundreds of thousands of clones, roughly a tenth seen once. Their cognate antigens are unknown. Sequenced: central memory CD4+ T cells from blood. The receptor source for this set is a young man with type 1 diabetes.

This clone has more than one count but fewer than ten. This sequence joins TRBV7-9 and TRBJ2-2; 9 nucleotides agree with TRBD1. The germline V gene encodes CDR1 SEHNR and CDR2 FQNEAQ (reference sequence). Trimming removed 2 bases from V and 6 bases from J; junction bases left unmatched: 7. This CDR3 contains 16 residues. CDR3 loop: CASSLSGTGSAGELFF. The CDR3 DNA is TGTGCCAGCAGCTTAAGTGGGACAGGGTCCGCCGGGGAGCTGTTTTTT.

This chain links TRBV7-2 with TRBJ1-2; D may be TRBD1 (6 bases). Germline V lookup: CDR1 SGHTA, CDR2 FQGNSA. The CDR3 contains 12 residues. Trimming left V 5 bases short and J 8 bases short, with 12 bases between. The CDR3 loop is CASSEAGVGYTF. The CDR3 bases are TGTGCCAGCAGCGAGGCAGGGGTCGGCTACACCTTC.

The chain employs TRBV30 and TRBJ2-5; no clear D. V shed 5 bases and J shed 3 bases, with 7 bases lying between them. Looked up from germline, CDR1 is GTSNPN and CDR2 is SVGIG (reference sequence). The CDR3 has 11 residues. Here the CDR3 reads CAWGKEETQYF. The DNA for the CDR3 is TGTGCCTGGGGGAAAGAAGAGACCCAGTACTTC.

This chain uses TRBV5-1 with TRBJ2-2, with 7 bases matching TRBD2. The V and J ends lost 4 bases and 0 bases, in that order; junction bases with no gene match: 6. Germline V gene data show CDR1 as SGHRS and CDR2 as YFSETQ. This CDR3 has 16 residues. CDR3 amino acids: CASSPIAGSNTGELFF. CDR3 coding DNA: TGCGCCAGCAGCCCAATAGCGGGTTCGAACACCGGGGAGCTGTTTTTT.

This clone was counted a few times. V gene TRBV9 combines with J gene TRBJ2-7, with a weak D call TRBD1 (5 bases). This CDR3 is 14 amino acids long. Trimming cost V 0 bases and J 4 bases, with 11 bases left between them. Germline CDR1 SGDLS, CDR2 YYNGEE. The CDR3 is CASSVDQGRYEQYF. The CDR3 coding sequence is TGTGCCAGCAGCGTAGACCAGGGCCGTTACGAGCAGTACTTC.

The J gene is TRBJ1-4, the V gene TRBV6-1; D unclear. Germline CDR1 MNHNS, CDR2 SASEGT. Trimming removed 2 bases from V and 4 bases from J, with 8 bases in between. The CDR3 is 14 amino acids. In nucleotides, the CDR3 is TGTGCCAGCAGTGAACCGGGTAGTAATGAAAAACTGTTTTTT. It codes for CASSEPGSNEKLFF.

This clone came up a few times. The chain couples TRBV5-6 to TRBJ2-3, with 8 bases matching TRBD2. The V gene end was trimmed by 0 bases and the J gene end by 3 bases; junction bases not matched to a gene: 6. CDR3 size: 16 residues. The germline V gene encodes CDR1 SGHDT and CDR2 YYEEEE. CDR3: CASSLVAGGRTDTQYF. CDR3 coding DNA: TGTGCCAGCAGCTTGGTGGCGGGGGGACGTACAGATACGCAGTATTTT. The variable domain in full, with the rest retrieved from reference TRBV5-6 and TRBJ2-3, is DAGVTQSPTHLIKTRGQQVTLRCSPKSGHDTVSWYQQALGQGPQFIFQYYEEEERQRGNFPDRFSGHQFPNYSSELNVNALLLGDSALYLCASSLVAGGRTDTQYFGPGTRLTVL.

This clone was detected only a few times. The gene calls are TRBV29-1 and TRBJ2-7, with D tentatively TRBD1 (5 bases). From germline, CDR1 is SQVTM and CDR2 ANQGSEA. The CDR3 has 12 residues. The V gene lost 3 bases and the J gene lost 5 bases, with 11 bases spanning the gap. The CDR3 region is CSVDGQGDEQYF. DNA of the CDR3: TGCAGCGTTGACGGTCAGGGCGACGAGCAGTACTTC.

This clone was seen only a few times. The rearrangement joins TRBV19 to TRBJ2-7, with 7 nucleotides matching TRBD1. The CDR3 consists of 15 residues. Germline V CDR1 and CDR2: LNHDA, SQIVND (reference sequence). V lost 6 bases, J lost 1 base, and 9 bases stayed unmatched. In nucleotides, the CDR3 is TGTGCCAGTAGCCTCCGGGACAGCCCTTCCTACGAGCAGTACTTC. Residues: CASSLRDSPSYEQYF.

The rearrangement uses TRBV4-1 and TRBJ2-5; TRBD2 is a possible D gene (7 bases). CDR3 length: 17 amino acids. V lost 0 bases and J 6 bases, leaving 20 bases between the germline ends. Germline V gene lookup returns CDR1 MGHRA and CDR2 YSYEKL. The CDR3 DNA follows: TGCGCCAGCAGCCAAGAGTCCTGGGGGGGCGGGTCCAAGACCCAGTACTTC. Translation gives CASSQESWGGGSKTQYF.

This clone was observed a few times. The CDR3 DNA is TGTGCCAGCACCCCGGCTGGGGGATCCCGCGCGAACACCGGGGAGCTGTTTTTT. Translating it yields CASTPAGGSRANTGELFF. The chain has TRBV7-9 and TRBJ2-2; D may correspond to TRBD1 or TRBD2 (5 bases each). The V end was cut by 7 bases, the J end by 0 bases, with 21 bases between. This CDR3 spans 18 amino acids. Germline assignment: CDR1 SEHNR and CDR2 FQNEAQ (reference sequence).

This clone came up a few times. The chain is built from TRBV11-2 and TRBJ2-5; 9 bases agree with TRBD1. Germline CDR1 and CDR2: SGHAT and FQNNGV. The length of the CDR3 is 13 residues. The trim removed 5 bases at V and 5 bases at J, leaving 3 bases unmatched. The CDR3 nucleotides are TGTGCCAGCAGCCTTGGACAGGGGGAGACCCAGTACTTC. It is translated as CASSLGQGETQYF. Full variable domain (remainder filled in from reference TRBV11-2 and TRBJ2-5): EAGVAQSPRYKIIEKRQSVAFWCNPISGHATLYWYQQILGQGPKLLIQFQNNGVVDDSQLPKDRFSAERLKGVDSTLKIQPAKLEDSAVYLCASSLGQGETQYFGPGTRLLVL.

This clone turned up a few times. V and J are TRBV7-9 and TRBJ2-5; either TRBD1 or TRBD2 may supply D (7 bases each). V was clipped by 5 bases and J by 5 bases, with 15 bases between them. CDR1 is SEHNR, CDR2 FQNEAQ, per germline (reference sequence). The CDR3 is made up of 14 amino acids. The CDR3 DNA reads TGTGCCAGCAGCCCCCAGGGGGGGATGGAGACCCAGTACTTC. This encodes CASSPQGGMETQYF.

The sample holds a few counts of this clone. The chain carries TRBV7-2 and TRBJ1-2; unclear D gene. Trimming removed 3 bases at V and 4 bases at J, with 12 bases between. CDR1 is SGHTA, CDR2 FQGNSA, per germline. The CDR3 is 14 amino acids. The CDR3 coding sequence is TGTGCCAGCAGCTTCGCCAGCCCTCCCTATGGCTACACCTTC. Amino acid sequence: CASSFASPPYGYTF.

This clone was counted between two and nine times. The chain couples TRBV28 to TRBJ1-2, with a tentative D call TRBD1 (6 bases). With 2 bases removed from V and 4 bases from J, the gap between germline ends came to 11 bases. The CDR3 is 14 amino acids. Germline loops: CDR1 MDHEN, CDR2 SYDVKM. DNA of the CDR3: TGTGCCAGCAGTTTAGCAACAGGGATCTATGGCTACACCTTC. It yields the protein CASSLATGIYGYTF.

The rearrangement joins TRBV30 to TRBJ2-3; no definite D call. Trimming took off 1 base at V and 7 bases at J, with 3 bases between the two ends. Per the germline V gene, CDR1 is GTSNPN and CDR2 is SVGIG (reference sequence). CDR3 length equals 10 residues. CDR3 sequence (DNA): TGTGCCTGGAGTGGGCATACGCAGTATTTT. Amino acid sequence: CAWSGHTQYF.

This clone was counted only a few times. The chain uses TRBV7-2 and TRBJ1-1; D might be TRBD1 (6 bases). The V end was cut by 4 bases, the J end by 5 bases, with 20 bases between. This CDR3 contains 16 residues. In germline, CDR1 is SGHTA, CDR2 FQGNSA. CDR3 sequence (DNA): TGTGCCAGCAGCTCCAAGGGGGGGACCTCGCGTACTGAAGCTTTCTTT. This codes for CASSSKGGTSRTEAFF. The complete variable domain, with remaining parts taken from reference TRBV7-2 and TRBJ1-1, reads GAGVSQSPSNKVTEKGKDVELRCDPISGHTALYWYRQSLGQGLEFLIYFQGNSAPDKSGLPSDRFSAERTGGSVSTLTIQRTQQEDSAVYLCASSSKGGTSRTEAFFGQGTRLTVV.

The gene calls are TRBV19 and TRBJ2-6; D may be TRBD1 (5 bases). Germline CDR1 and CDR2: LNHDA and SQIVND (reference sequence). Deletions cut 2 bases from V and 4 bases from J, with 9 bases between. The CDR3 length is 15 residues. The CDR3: CASSIQGTGANVLTF. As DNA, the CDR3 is TGTGCCAGTAGTATACAGGGAACGGGGGCCAACGTCCTGACTTTC.

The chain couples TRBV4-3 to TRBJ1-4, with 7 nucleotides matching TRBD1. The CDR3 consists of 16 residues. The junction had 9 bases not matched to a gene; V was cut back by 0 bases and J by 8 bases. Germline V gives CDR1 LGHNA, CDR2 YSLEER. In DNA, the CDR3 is TGCGCCAGCAGCCAAGATTCGGGGACAGACGGAGAAAAACTGTTTTTT. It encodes CASSQDSGTDGEKLFF.

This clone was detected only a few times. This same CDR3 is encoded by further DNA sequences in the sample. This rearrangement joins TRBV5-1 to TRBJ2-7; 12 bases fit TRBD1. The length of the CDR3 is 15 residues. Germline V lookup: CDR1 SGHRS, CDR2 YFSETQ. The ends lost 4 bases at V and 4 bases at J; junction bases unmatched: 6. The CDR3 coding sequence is TGCGCCAGCAGCCCAGGGACAGGGGGCGTATACGAGCAGTACTTC. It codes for CASSPGTGGVYEQYF.

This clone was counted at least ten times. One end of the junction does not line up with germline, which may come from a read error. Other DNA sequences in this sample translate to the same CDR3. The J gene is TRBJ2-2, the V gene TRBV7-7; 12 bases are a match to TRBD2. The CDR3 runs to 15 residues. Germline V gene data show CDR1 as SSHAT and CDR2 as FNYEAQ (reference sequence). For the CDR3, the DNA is TGTGCTAGCAGCCTGACTAGCGGGGGTACCGGGGAGCTGTTTTTT. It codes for CASSLTSGGTGELFF.

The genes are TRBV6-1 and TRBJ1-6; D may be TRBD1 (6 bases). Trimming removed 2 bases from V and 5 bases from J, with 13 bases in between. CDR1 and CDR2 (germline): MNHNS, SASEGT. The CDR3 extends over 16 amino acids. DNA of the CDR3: TGTGCCAGCAGTGAACCGGGGGGCTGGAATAATTCACCCCTCCACTTT. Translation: CASSEPGGWNNSPLHF.

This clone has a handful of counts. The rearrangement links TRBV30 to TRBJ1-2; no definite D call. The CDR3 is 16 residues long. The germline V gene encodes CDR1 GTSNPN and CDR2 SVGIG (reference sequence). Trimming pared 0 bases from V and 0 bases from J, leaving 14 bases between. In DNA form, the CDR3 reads TGTGCCTGGAGTGTAGGCCTCTCTGCCACTAACTATGGCTACACCTTC. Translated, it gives CAWSVGLSATNYGYTF.

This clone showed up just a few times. This CDR3 is CASSTGTPAEEQYF. CDR3 in DNA: TGCGCCAGCAGCACCGGGACTCCGGCGGAAGAGCAGTACTTC. V usage is TRBV5-1 and J usage is TRBJ2-5, with D perhaps TRBD2 (6 bases). This CDR3 is 14 amino acids long. Trimming left V 4 bases short and J 11 bases short, with 21 bases between. Germline V gene sequence: CDR1 SGHRS, CDR2 YFSETQ.

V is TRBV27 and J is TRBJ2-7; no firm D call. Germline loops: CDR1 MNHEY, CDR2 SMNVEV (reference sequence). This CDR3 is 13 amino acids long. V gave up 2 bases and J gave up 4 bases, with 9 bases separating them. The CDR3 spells CASSLASAYEQYF. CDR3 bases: TGTGCCAGCAGTTTAGCCTCGGCGTACGAGCAGTACTTC.

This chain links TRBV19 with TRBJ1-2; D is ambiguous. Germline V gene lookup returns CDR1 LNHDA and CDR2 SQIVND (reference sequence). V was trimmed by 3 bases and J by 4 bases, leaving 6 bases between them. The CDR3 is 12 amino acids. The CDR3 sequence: CASSMEGYGYTF. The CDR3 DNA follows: TGTGCCAGTAGTATGGAGGGCTATGGCTACACCTTC.

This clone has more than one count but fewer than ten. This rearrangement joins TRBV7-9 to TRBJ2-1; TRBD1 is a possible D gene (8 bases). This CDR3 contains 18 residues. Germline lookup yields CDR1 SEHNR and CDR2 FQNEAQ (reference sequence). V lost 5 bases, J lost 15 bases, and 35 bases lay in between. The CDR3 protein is CASSETTGEGTGSRAGFF. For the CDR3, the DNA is TGTGCCAGCAGCGAAACGACAGGGGAGGGGACTGGATCTCGAGCAGGGTTCTTC.

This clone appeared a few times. The CDR3 sequence: CASSLWQSNSPLHF. The CDR3 nucleotides read TGTGCCAGCAGTTTATGGCAGTCTAATTCACCCCTCCACTTT. The chain links TRBV27 to TRBJ1-6; D is unresolved. V was trimmed by 1 base and J by 6 bases, leaving 7 bases between them. CDR3 length equals 14 residues. CDR1 and CDR2 from the germline V gene are MNHEY and SMNVEV (reference sequence).